This record looks at one TCR beta chain sequence and its context. The antigen is unknown. The record originates from a study of cytomegalovirus exposure and HLA in healthy donors. Use of 60 Vbeta and 13 Jbeta primers characterized the PCR. Assay used: immunoSEQ multiplex PCR; TCRdb lists only in-frame clones, some missing. This table has approximately 200,000 clones, about 83% appearing once. Study-level points and caveats: The study designated 164 TCR beta chains cytomegalovirus-associated. The productive fraction for most TCR beta V segments was about 87% or about 30% in an earlier analysis.

Healthy bone marrow donors supplied every sample. The germline V and J ends were trimmed by 0 bases and 7 bases, with 19 bases remaining between them. The CDR3 loop spans 16 amino acids. From germline, CDR1 is MNHEY and CDR2 SVGAGI. The receptor's source is a man aged 35 to 55 in good health and CMV-seronegative. This chain links TRBV6-5 with TRBJ2-7; no reliable D call. The sample was PBMCs. CDR3 amino acids: CASSYSINQASSEQYF. CDR3 nucleotides: TGTGCCAGCAGTTACTCGATAAACCAAGCGAGCTCGGAGCAGTACTTC.